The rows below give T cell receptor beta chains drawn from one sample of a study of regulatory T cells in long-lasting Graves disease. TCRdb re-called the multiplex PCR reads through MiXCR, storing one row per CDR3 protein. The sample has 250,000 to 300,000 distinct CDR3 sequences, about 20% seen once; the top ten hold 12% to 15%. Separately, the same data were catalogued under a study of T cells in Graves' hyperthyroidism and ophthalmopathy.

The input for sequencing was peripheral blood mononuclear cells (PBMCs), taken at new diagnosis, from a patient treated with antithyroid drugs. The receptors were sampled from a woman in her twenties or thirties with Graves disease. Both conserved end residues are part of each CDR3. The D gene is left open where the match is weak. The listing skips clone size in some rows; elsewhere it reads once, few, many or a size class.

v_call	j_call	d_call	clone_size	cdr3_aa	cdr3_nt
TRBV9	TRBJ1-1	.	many	CASSVEAARTEAFF	TGTGCCAGCAGCGTAGAGGCCGCAAGGACTGAAGCTTTCTTT
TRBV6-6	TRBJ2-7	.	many	CASSYSVEGTPYEQYF	TGTGCCAGCAGTTACTCGGTGGAGGGTACCCCCTACGAGCAGTACTTC
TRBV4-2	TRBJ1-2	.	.	CASSQGDTLYGYTF	TGTGCCAGCAGCCAAGGGGATACGCTATATGGCTACACCTTC
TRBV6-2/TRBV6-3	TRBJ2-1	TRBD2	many	CASSYSGLVFDEQFF	TGTGCCAGCAGTTACTCGGGACTAGTCTTCGATGAGCAGTTCTTC
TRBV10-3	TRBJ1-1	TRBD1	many	CAISDRTGGDSTEAFF	TGTGCCATCAGTGACCGGACAGGGGGCGACTCCACTGAAGCTTTCTTT
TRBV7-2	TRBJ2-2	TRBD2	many	CASRPGLGNTGELFF	TGTGCCAGCAGGCCTGGACTAGGGAACACCGGGGAGCTGTTTTTT
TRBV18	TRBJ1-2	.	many	CASSPRGPVFYTF	TGTGCCAGCTCACCCCGCGGCCCTGTGTTCTACACCTTC
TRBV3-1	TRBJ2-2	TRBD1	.	CASSQGGATGVTGELFF	TGTGCCAGCAGCCAAGGAGGGGCGACAGGGGTCACCGGGGAGCTGTTTTTT
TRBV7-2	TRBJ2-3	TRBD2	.	CASSLSGGGGADTQYF	TGTGCCAGCAGCCTTAGCGGGGGCGGCGGAGCAGATACGCAGTATTTT
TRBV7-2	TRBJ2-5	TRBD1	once	CASSQGTGGEETQYF	TGTGCCAGCAGCCAGGGGACAGGAGGAGAAGAGACCCAGTACTTC
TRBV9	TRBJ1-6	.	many	CASSPGHHNSPLHF	TGTGCCAGCAGCCCGGGACACCATAATTCACCCCTCCACTTT
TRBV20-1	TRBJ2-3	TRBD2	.	CSAPIGGTSGGANPDTQYF	TGCAGTGCCCCAATTGGCGGGACTAGCGGGGGGGCAAATCCAGATACGCAGTATTTT
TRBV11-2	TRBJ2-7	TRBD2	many	CASSLSPAGTSGEQYF	TGTGCCAGCAGCTTATCTCCAGCGGGGACTTCAGGAGAGCAGTACTTC
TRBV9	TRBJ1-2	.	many	CASSARQRGIGGYTF	TGTGCCAGCAGCGCCCGACAGAGGGGAATCGGTGGCTACACCTTC
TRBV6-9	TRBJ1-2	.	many	CASSYGGLAFLGYGYTF	TGTGCCAGCAGTTACGGGGGGTTGGCGTTCCTCGGCTATGGCTACACCTTC
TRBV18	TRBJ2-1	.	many	CASSAGGAGYNEQFF	TGTGCCAGCTCAGCCGGCGGGGCGGGATACAATGAGCAGTTCTTC
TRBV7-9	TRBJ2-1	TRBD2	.	CASSHSGGAGEQFF	TGTGCCAGCAGCCATAGCGGGGGGGCCGGAGAGCAGTTCTTC
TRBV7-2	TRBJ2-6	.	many	CASSPKAGLSGANVLTF	TGTGCCAGCAGCCCGAAAGCCGGACTCTCTGGGGCCAACGTCCTGACTTTC
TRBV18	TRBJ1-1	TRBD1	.	CASSPDRVGAEAFF	TGTGCCAGCTCGCCAGACAGGGTAGGCGCTGAAGCTTTCTTT
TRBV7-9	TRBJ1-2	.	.	CASSVEVRNGYTF	TGTGCCAGCAGCGTTGAAGTGCGTAACGGCTACACCTTC
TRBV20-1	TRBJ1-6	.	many	CSAREDPRDESPLHF	TGCAGTGCTAGAGAGGACCCGCGGGATGAGTCACCCCTCCACTTT
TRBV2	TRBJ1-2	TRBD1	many	CASRDDRESYTF	TGTGCCAGCAGGGACGACAGGGAGAGCTACACCTTC
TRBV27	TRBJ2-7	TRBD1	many	CASSPDLRTGDYEQYF	TGTGCCAGCAGTCCCGACCTTCGGACAGGGGACTACGAGCAGTACTTC
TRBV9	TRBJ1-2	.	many	CASSTKKGRPLDYGYTF	TGTGCCAGCAGCACAAAGAAGGGGAGGCCCTTGGACTATGGCTACACCTTC
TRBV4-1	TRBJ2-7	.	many	CASSLRTFRDFSYEQYF	TGCGCCAGCAGCCTCCGGACCTTCCGGGACTTTTCCTACGAGCAGTACTTC
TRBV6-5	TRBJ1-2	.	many	CASSYGRGYGYTF	TGTGCCAGCAGTTACGGCAGGGGCTATGGCTACACCTTC
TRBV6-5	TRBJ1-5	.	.	CASSYVSGALQPQHF	TGTGCCAGCAGTTACGTCTCAGGGGCTTTGCAGCCCCAGCATTTT